Sequencing of this TCR beta chain was carried out in a study of T cell changes during pregnancy in multiple sclerosis. The CDR3 has 18 amino acids. Germline loops: CDR1 SGDLS, CDR2 YYNGEE. Germline trimming cut 3 bases from V and 0 bases from J; bases unmatched to any gene: 2. Profiling relied on immunoSEQ multiplex PCR, and the TCRdb table lists in-frame clones only, not all of them. This sample has under 65,000 clones, with 90% to 95% found just once. The chain has TRBV9 and TRBJ2-6, with 14 bases identical to TRBD2. The TCR originated in a female donor with multiple sclerosis, enrolled in a pregnancy study. The input for sequencing was CD8+ T cells from peripheral blood mononuclear cells, taken after pregnancy. For the CDR3, the DNA is TGTGCCAGCAGCGCCGGGACTAGCGGGGGCTCTGGGGCCAACGTCCTGACTTTC. Translation gives CASSAGTSGGSGANVLTF.